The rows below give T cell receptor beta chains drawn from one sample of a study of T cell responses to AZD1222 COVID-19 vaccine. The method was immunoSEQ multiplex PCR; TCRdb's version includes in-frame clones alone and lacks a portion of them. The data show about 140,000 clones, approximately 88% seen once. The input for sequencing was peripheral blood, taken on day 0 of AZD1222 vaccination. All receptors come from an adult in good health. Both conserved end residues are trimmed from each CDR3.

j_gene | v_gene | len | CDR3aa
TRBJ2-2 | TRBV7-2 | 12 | ASSLARDVGELF
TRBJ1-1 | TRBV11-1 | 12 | ASSPRQGKSEAF
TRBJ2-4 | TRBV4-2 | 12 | ASSQGYRENIQY
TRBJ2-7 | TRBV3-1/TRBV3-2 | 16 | ASSQDWGWGQRSYEQY
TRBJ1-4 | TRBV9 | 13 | ASSAWTGPNEKLF
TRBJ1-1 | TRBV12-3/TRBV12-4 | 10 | ASSLATVKAF
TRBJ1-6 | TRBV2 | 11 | ASHRDYNSPLH
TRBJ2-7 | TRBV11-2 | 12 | ASSLVRWSGEQY
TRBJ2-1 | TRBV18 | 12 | ASSAGQGMYEQF
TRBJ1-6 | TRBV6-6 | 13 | ASSPRTVDNSPLH
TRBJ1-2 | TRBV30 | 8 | ACGQEGYT
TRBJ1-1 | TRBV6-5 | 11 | ASRTQKNTEAF
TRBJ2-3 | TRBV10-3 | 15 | AISEGLAGTLADTQY
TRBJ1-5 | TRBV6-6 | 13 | ASTTFRGPGQPQH
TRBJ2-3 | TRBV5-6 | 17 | ASSRLAGGAPLSTDTQY
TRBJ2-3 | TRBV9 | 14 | ASSVSSGGARDTQY
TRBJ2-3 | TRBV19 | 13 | ASSISDRNTDTQY
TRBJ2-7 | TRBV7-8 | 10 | ASSAGTGQWN